Reported below is one T cell receptor beta chain. The data belong to a study of monozygotic twins with inflammatory bowel disease. TCRdb reworked the 5' RACE reads into one entry per CDR3 protein, no DNA. With over 110,000 distinct CDR3 sequences in the sample, the ten largest clones hold roughly 2.5%. This clonotype was obtained from a human donor with ulcerative colitis or Crohn's disease, or a healthy co-twin of an affected twin (not recorded which). Sample: blood.

The CDR3 loop reads CSAREQGGEAFF. The chain couples TRBV20-1 to TRBJ1-1; TCRdb gives TRBD1 as the D gene, but with no DNA this cannot be confirmed. The germline CDR1 and CDR2 sequences are DFQATT and SNEGSKA (reference sequence). The CDR3 is 12 amino acids.